The T cell receptor (beta chain) under discussion was sequenced for a study of T-cell memory formation after mild COVID-19 (TCRdb year 2021). Concerning the study at large: Most TCR sequence clusters were specific to one of the two donors. T-cell clones expanding and contracting after mild COVID-19 in two donors were tracked by longitudinal TCRalpha and TCRbeta repertoire sequencing. The cohort was made up of two young adult volunteers, one female and one male, who were previously healthy.

In the case of this clonotype: The antigen it recognizes is unknown. Base quality data are lacking; no much larger clone is found one base away.

Sequencing used an Illumina NovaSeq 6000. cDNA libraries for TCRalpha and TCRbeta were prepared by 5'RACE using constant-segment primers, with sample barcodes and unique molecular identifiers added. RNA was extracted from every sample with Trizol reagent. Libraries were amplified in two PCR steps, with a second sample barcode and Illumina TruSeq adapters added in the second step. Sequencing of libraries was performed on an Illumina NovaSeq with 2 x 150 bp paired-end reads. In the paper's pipeline: The reads were demultiplexed and collapsed into UMI-guided consensus sequences using migec v1.2.7. Using mixcr v2.1.11, UMI consensuses were aligned to TRA and TRB V and J templates and then assembled into clonotypes. A clonotype was counted as expanded or contracted only if both edgeR and NoisET called the change significant, with noise models trained on biological replicates. For edgeR calls, a false discovery rate-adjusted p below 0.01 and a log2 fold-change threshold of 1 were applied. As an exploratory analysis of dynamics, PCA with hierarchical clustering was applied to max-normalized trajectories of the 1000 most abundant clonotypes. Separately sequenced CD4+ and CD8+ repertoires were used to assign a CD4 or CD8 phenotype to each responding clone. TCRdb reanalyzed the raw reads on its own, using fastp at Q25 for trimming and MiXCR for clone calling, and kept in-frame beta chains. CDR3 protein duplicates are merged, each entry listing the most common genes and DNA. The V and J calls here are based on TCRdb, not the publication. This sample has roughly 610,000 distinct CDR3 sequences in its table, and roughly 17% of those were observed once. The ten largest account for approximately 8.1% of the sample.

General conclusions and limits of the study: Clones contracting from day 15 to 85 had balanced CD4/CD8 phenotypes, while a second wave expanding from day 15 to 37 was biased towards CD4+. Contracting CD4+ clones appeared mostly in the CM and EM memory subsets, whereas CD8+ clones were enriched in EMRA. Some responding clones were detected in pre-infection memory, which suggested that pre-existing cross-reactive memory T cells had joined the SARS-CoV-2 response. The study covered only a couple of mild cases, and larger cohorts including severe cases with pre-infection samples were considered necessary. SARS-CoV-2 specificity of the second-wave clones peaking on day 37 was not confirmed.

The germline V gene provides CDR1 MNHEY and CDR2 SVGEGT. Inclusive of the bounding cysteine and phenylalanine, the CDR3 is 19 residues long. Here the CDR3 DNA is all that survives: 57 bases in frame from base 1. Trimmed from V: 5 bases; trimmed from J: 0 bases; junction bases lacking a gene match: 14. Ficoll-Paque density gradient centrifugation was the method used to isolate PBMCs. This TCR was recovered from an adult woman who had mild COVID-19 (a few samples of this study predate the infection). The sample titles of this study are shuffled in the database, so cell type and time point are left out; the donor was told from shared clones. The sample taken for sequencing was PBMCs or a T cell subset sorted from them (not recorded which). The rearranged chain carries TRBV6-2 or TRBV6-3 and TRBJ2-7, with 12 junctional bases fitting TRBD2. The CDR3: CASSRRTSGRNPISYEQYF. The DNA is as follows: TGTGCCAGCAGTCGGAGAACTAGCGGGAGGAATCCTATCTCCTACGAGCAGTACTTC.